Listed here are 32 T cell receptor beta chains from one sample, sequenced in a study of blood T cells in healthy people across ages. It was with a sample-barcoded 5' primer and a J-beta primer mix that a second PCR of roughly 7 to 12 cycles was run. From the 5' RACE reads, TCRdb called clonotypes with MiXCR, one entry per CDR3 protein. Here the sample spans hundreds of thousands of distinct CDR3 sequences, 56% being singletons. The sequenced sample consisted of blood. These receptors were collected from a man aged 35 to 55 in good health.

The V and J genes are TRBV16 and TRBJ2-5, with D perhaps TRBD1 (6 bases). The tail of the sequence fits TRBJ2-7 better, so the J call may be wrong. Per the germline V gene, CDR1 is KGHSY and CDR2 is FQNENV. The CDR3 length is 12 residues. CDR3: CASSLNRDEQYF. The CDR3 DNA reads as TGTGCCAGCAGCCTGAACAGGGACGAGCAGTACTTC.

This clonotype was detected only a few times. V is TRBV6-2 or TRBV6-3 and J is TRBJ2-1; D perhaps matches TRBD2 (6 bases). Trimming stripped 6 bases from V and 5 bases from J, with 17 bases between. The CDR3 runs to 15 residues. Germline CDR1 reads MNHEY; CDR2 reads SVGEGT. The CDR3 region is CASRHRDFGHNEQFF. CDR3 DNA: TGTGCCAGCAGACACCGGGACTTCGGCCACAATGAGCAGTTCTTC.

The rearrangement uses TRBV2 and TRBJ2-7, with D tentatively TRBD2 (6 bases). This CDR3 region has 14 residues. CDR1 and CDR2 from the germline V gene are SNHLY and FYNNEI. V lost 6 bases and J lost 7, with 19 bases in between. The CDR3 protein is CASRRGSSYNEQYF. CDR3 bases: TGTGCCAGCAGGCGGGGCAGCTCCTACAATGAGCAGTACTTC.

This clonotype showed up just once. V gene TRBV7-2 combines with J gene TRBJ2-2, with 12 bases fitting TRBD2. CDR1 is SGHTA, CDR2 FQGNSA, per germline. CDR3 length equals 16 residues. The V gene end was trimmed by 4 bases and the J gene end by 6 bases; junction bases not matched to a gene: 6. The CDR3 DNA reads TGTGCCAGCAGCTCCTTGACTAGCGGGAGTTCCGGGGAGCTGTTTTTT. This encodes CASSSLTSGSSGELFF.

V and J are TRBV5-1 and TRBJ2-5; 7 bases align to TRBD2. The J call is in doubt because the DNA end fits TRBJ2-7 better. CDR1 and CDR2 from the germline V gene are SGHRS and YFSETQ. The CDR3 totals 17 residues. The CDR3 coding sequence is TGCGCCAGCCCGGAGGAGGGTTGGGGACTACTTCTGTACGAGCAGTACTTC. It is translated as CASPEEGWGLLLYEQYF.

This clonotype was recorded a few times. The chain carries TRBV4-1 and TRBJ2-4; no definite D call. Germline lookup yields CDR1 MGHRA and CDR2 YSYEKL. This CDR3 spans 16 amino acids. Trimming shortened V by 4 bases and J by 0 bases, and 13 bases separated the two germline ends. The CDR3 sequence: CASSPFQQLAKNIQYF. CDR3 coding DNA: TGCGCCAGCAGCCCCTTCCAGCAACTAGCCAAAAACATTCAGTACTTC.

This chain connects TRBV20-1 to TRBJ1-4; possibly TRBD1 for D (6 bases). V was clipped by 1 base and J by 5 bases, with 14 bases between them. Per germline, CDR1 DFQATT and CDR2 SNEGSKA (reference sequence). The length of the CDR3 is 15 residues. CDR3 in amino acids: CSARGSGTYNEKLFF. As DNA, the CDR3 is TGCAGTGCTAGAGGGTCCGGGACATACAATGAAAAACTGTTTTTT.

This clonotype was detected only once. The chain joins TRBV6-5 to TRBJ1-1; unclear D gene. Trimming removed 6 bases from V and 5 bases from J, with 10 bases in between. The CDR3 has 12 amino acids. Germline V gene lookup returns CDR1 MNHEY and CDR2 SVGAGI. As DNA, the CDR3 is TGTGCCAGCAGCCGCGCTAGGACTGAAGCTTTCTTT. It encodes CASSRARTEAFF.

This sequence joins TRBV28 and TRBJ2-1; 10 bases map to TRBD1. CDR3 length: 14 residues. Germline V gene lookup returns CDR1 MDHEN and CDR2 SYDVKM. V lost 7 bases to trimming and J lost 6 bases; unmatched junction nucleotides: 6. In nucleotides, the CDR3 is TGTGCCAGCATTTACGACAGGGGGCTCAATGAGCAGTTCTTC. It translates to CASIYDRGLNEQFF. The full variable domain, rest sourced from reference TRBV28 and TRBJ2-1, is DVKVTQSSRYLVKRTGEKVFLECVQDMDHENMFWYRQDPGLGLRLIYFSYDVKMKEKGDIPEGYSVSREKKERFSLILESASTNQTSMYLCASIYDRGLNEQFFGPGTRLTVL.

The chain links TRBV3-1 to TRBJ2-1; D gene ambiguous. Trimming took off 0 bases at V and 4 bases at J, with 10 bases between the two ends. CDR1 LGHDT and CDR2 YNNKEL come from the germline V gene (reference sequence). This CDR3 is built from 15 residues. The CDR3 region has the DNA TGTGCCAGCAGCCAAGATACCCTGATGTACAATGAGCAGTTCTTC. Protein: CASSQDTLMYNEQFF.

The V gene is TRBV12-3 or TRBV12-4, the J gene TRBJ1-2; 7 bases align to TRBD1. The CDR3 has 14 amino acids. Trimming at V came to 3 bases and at J to 5 bases, leaving 6 bases not matched to a gene. In DNA form, the CDR3 reads TGTGCCAGCAGTTTTTCAGGGGGATTTTATGGCTACACCTTC. Protein product: CASSFSGGFYGYTF.

V gene TRBV7-9 combines with J gene TRBJ2-5, with D tentatively TRBD1 (6 bases). This CDR3 has 14 residues. The germline CDR1 and CDR2 sequences are SEHNR and FQNEAQ (reference sequence). V lost 5 bases and J 1 base, leaving 11 bases between the germline ends. The DNA of the CDR3 is TGTGCCAGCAGCCCGATCAGGGGCCAAGAGACCCAGTACTTC. Protein: CASSPIRGQETQYF.

This clonotype was seen once. The chain couples TRBV6-1 to TRBJ2-7, with 9 nucleotides matching TRBD1. CDR3 length: 16 amino acids. The V gene end was trimmed by 1 base and the J gene end by 6 bases; junction bases not matched to a gene: 10. CDR1 MNHNS and CDR2 SASEGT come from the germline V gene. The CDR3 spells CASSEEDRGVLCEQYF. CDR3 bases: TGTGCCAGCAGTGAAGAGGACAGGGGCGTCTTATGCGAGCAGTACTTC.

The genes are TRBV27 and TRBJ1-5, with D uncertain. Trimming took off 5 bases at V and 5 bases at J, with 16 bases between the two ends. The CDR3 spans 15 residues. Looked up from germline, CDR1 is MNHEY and CDR2 is SMNVEV (reference sequence). CDR3 sequence: CASSPLGQAYQPQHF. The DNA of the CDR3 is TGTGCCAGCAGTCCCCTTGGGCAGGCTTATCAGCCCCAGCATTTT.

This clonotype was seen only once. The V and J genes are TRBV9 and TRBJ1-5; D perhaps matches TRBD1 (5 bases). Trimming removed 0 bases from V and 3 bases from J, with 7 bases in between. The germline CDR1 and CDR2 sequences are SGDLS and YYNGEE. CDR3 length equals 14 residues. Written as DNA, the CDR3 is TGTGCCAGCAGCGTAGCAGGGTACAATCAGCCCCAGCATTTT. It specifies CASSVAGYNQPQHF.

V gene TRBV27 combines with J gene TRBJ2-7; D is ambiguous. This CDR3 spans 15 amino acids. The germline V and J ends were trimmed by 5 bases and 4 bases, with 18 bases remaining between them. Looked up from germline, CDR1 is MNHEY and CDR2 is SMNVEV (reference sequence). The CDR3 DNA is TGTGCCAGCAGTAGAAGACGCGCCTGCCCGTACGAGCAGTACTTC. Amino acids: CASSRRRACPYEQYF.

This chain connects TRBV7-9 to TRBJ2-7; TRBD1 matches at 8 bases. The germline CDR1 and CDR2 sequences are SEHNR and FQNEAQ (reference sequence). The CDR3 is 15 residues long. Germline trimming cut 4 bases from V and 0 bases from J; bases unmatched to any gene: 5. In DNA form, the CDR3 reads TGTGCCAGCAGCTCCCCCGGGACAGGCTCCTACGAGCAGTACTTC. This sequence encodes CASSSPGTGSYEQYF.

This clonotype was seen more than once but under ten times. The V gene is TRBV9, the J gene TRBJ2-3; D unclear. V was cut by 3 bases and J by 0 bases, with 8 bases left in between. The CDR3 is made up of 14 amino acids. The germline V gene encodes CDR1 SGDLS and CDR2 YYNGEE. The DNA of the CDR3 is TGTGCCAGCAGCGGTATTCTTAGCACAGATACGCAGTATTTT. Translating gives CASSGILSTDTQYF.

V is TRBV12-3 or TRBV12-4 and J is TRBJ2-7; TRBD2 agrees at 7 bases. The J call may be faulty, since TRBJ2-5 better matches the DNA end. There are 13 residues in the CDR3. DNA of the CDR3: TGTGCCAGCAGCGGCAGCGGGGAGGGGACCCAGTACTTC. Protein: CASSGSGEGTQYF.

This clonotype was observed a few times. The chain links TRBV7-3 to TRBJ2-6; tentatively, D is TRBD1 or TRBD2 (5 bases each). The germline V gene encodes CDR1 SGHTA and CDR2 FQGTGA. Trimming cost V 4 bases and J 5 bases, with 15 bases left between them. The CDR3 totals 16 residues. As DNA, the CDR3 is TGTGCCAGCAGCTCCTTGACGGGGCCGAGGGCCAACGTCCTGACTTTC. Protein: CASSSLTGPRANVLTF.

The CDR3 is CASSLAPGISRYGYTF. The DNA for the CDR3 is TGTGCCAGCAGCTTAGCCCCCGGGATTAGCCGCTATGGCTACACCTTC. J is TRBJ1-2 and V is TRBV7-9; the D is unclear. Trimming pared 0 bases from V and 4 bases from J, leaving 15 bases between. Germline CDR1 and CDR2: SEHNR and FQNEAQ (reference sequence). The CDR3 length is 16 residues.

This chain joins TRBV20-1 and TRBJ2-1; 12 bases are shared with TRBD2. Germline loops: CDR1 DFQATT, CDR2 SNEGSKA (reference sequence). V was pared by 0 bases and J by 3 bases, with 6 bases of the junction left unmatched. The CDR3 length is 17 residues. CDR3 amino acids: CSARDGLAGFHYNEQFF. The CDR3 region has the DNA TGCAGTGCTAGAGATGGACTAGCGGGATTTCACTACAATGAGCAGTTCTTC.

The chain uses TRBV5-6 and TRBJ1-2; D not resolved. The CDR3 totals 16 residues. V was cut by 1 base and J by 0 bases, with 13 bases left in between. Germline CDR1 SGHDT, CDR2 YYEEEE. The DNA for the CDR3 is TGTGCCAGCAGCTTGCAGGTTACAATGTCTAACTATGGCTACACCTTC. It codes for CASSLQVTMSNYGYTF. The variable domain in full, completed from reference TRBV5-6 and TRBJ1-2, reads DAGVTQSPTHLIKTRGQQVTLRCSPKSGHDTVSWYQQALGQGPQFIFQYYEEEERQRGNFPDRFSGHQFPNYSSELNVNALLLGDSALYLCASSLQVTMSNYGYTFGSGTRLTVV.

This clonotype appeared once. V usage is TRBV28 and J usage is TRBJ2-4, with a weak D call TRBD2 (6 bases). Trimming stripped 5 bases from V and 13 bases from J, with 15 bases between. Germline assignment: CDR1 MDHEN and CDR2 SYDVKM. This CDR3 region has 12 residues. The CDR3 DNA reads as TGTGCCAGCAGTAGAGGGGATCGGGGGCAGTACTTC. This codes for CASSRGDRGQYF.

CDR3 nucleotide sequence: TGTGCCAGCAGCCAAATAGCGGGAGCCCCAGATACGCAGTATTTT. This encodes CASSQIAGAPDTQYF. The chain employs TRBV14 and TRBJ2-3; 9 positions match TRBD2. Germline V gives CDR1 SGHDN, CDR2 FVKESK. This CDR3 comprises 15 residues. Trimming cost V 2 bases and J 4 bases; bases outside gene matches: 4.

There are a few counts of this clonotype. V usage is TRBV6-5 and J usage is TRBJ1-5; tentative D call: TRBD1 (5 bases). The CDR3 spans 13 residues. Germline V lookup: CDR1 MNHEY, CDR2 SVGAGI. Between the trimmed V and J ends, which lost 7 bases and 4 bases, there was a span of 11 bases. The CDR3 region has the DNA TGTGCCAGCACCGACAGTATTAATCAGCCCCAGCATTTT. This encodes CASTDSINQPQHF.

The chain has TRBV4-2 and TRBJ1-1, with no clear D. Trimming pared 1 base from V and 0 bases from J, leaving 9 bases between. This CDR3 is built from 15 residues. Germline V gene sequence: CDR1 LGHNA, CDR2 YNFKEQ. The CDR3 loop is CASSQVSRMNTEAFF. CDR3 in DNA: TGTGCCAGCAGCCAAGTATCCAGGATGAACACTGAAGCTTTCTTT.

The rearrangement joins TRBV7-6 to TRBJ2-3, with D possibly TRBD2 on 5 matching bases. Germline V lookup: CDR1 SGHVS, CDR2 FNYEAQ. The CDR3 loop spans 16 amino acids. Between the trimmed V and J ends, which lost 5 bases and 2 bases, there was a span of 17 bases. The CDR3 DNA follows: TGTGCCAGCAGCGCGAGTTGGGAGAAGGTCACAGATACGCAGTATTTT. Protein product: CASSASWEKVTDTQYF. Filled out from reference TRBV7-6 and TRBJ2-3, the complete variable domain reads GAGVSQSPRYKVTKRGQDVALRCDPISGHVSLYWYRQALGQGPEFLTYFNYEAQQDKSGLPNDRFSAERPEGSISTLTIQRTEQRDSAMYRCASSASWEKVTDTQYFGPGTRLTVL.

This clonotype was detected a few times. The chain recombines TRBV5-1 with TRBJ2-3; the D is unclear. CDR1 is SGHRS, CDR2 YFSETQ, per germline. V dropped 0 bases and J dropped 6 bases, with 8 bases sitting between them. The CDR3 extends over 13 amino acids. The chain's CDR3 is CASSLGLQDTQYF. The CDR3 DNA follows: TGCGCCAGCAGCTTGGGACTTCAGGATACGCAGTATTTT.

The V gene is TRBV18, the J gene TRBJ2-3, with D possibly being TRBD2 (5 bases). The V gene lost 3 bases and the J gene lost 3 bases, with 7 bases spanning the gap. The length of the CDR3 is 13 residues. The germline V gene has CDR1 KGHSH and CDR2 LQKENI. The CDR3 here is CASSPERTDTQYF. In DNA form, the CDR3 reads TGTGCCAGCTCACCGGAGCGGACAGATACGCAGTATTTT.

V gene TRBV20-1 combines with J gene TRBJ2-3; no clear D. CDR1 and CDR2 (germline): DFQATT, SNEGSKA (reference sequence). Trimming took 5 bases from V and 2 from J, leaving 11 bases between them. The CDR3 runs 13 residues. This chain's CDR3 is CSASVPNTDTQYF. DNA of the CDR3: TGCAGTGCTTCCGTCCCGAACACAGATACGCAGTATTTT.

CDR3 sequence: CASSFGQGVSYEQYF. CDR3 DNA: TGTGCCAGCAGTTTTGGGCAGGGGGTGTCCTACGAGCAGTACTTC. This chain uses TRBV27 with TRBJ2-4; TRBD1 agrees at 7 bases. TRBJ2-7 explains the end of the DNA better; the J call may be wrong. The germline CDR1 and CDR2 sequences are MNHEY and SMNVEV (reference sequence). This CDR3 has 15 amino acids.